The 14 T cell receptor beta chains listed next were all sequenced from one sample in a study of T cell repertoires in cytomegalovirus infection (dated 2019 in TCRdb). The instrument was an Illumina HiSeq 1500. TCRdb reprocessing: public reads trimmed at Q25 with fastp, clones called with MiXCR, in-frame beta chains kept. Rows with a matching CDR3 protein are joined into one entry that keeps the most common DNA and genes. The sample table lists about 740,000 distinct CDR3 sequences, less than 40% of them with a count of one. The ten largest account for roughly 2.8% of the sample. Specimen: PBMCs. The receptors originated from a human donor in good health (CMV status not recorded). Some clones in this sample may be carry-over from other donors' samples.

Worth noting for this clonotype: Germline is not matched at one junction end, which may reflect a read error. The rearrangement joins TRBV6-5 to TRBJ2-7; either TRBD1 or TRBD2 may supply D (5 bases each). The germline V gene encodes CDR1 MNHEY and CDR2 SVGAGI. The length of the CDR3 is 15 residues. CDR3 region: CSSRETGTILYEKYF. CDR3 nucleotide sequence: TGTTCCAGCAGAGAGACCGGGACGATCCTCTACGAGAAGTACTTC.

This clonotype was counted many times. J is TRBJ1-1 and V is TRBV29-1; D gene ambiguous. The length of the CDR3 is 11 residues. CDR1 is SQVTM, CDR2 ANQGSEA, per germline. The ends were cut back, 1 base at V and 3 bases at J, with 3 bases in the middle. The DNA of the CDR3 is TGCAGCGTTGAAGGGGACACTGAAGCTTTCTTT. This encodes CSVEGDTEAFF.

As regards this clonotype: A much larger clone lies one base from this, so it may be a read error. The V call is TRBV7-2, the J call TRBJ2-1; D gene unclear. The CDR3 covers 17 residues. CDR1 is SGHTA, CDR2 FQGNSA, per germline. This chain's CDR3 is CASSLKRTGPTSNEPFF. CDR3 nucleotide sequence: TGTGCCAGCAGCTTAAAACGGACGGGCCCCACCTCCAATGAGCCGTTCTTC.

J is TRBJ2-1 and V is TRBV29-1; 10 nucleotides agree with TRBD2. The CDR3 length is 15 residues. Per germline, CDR1 SQVTM and CDR2 ANQGSEA. The V gene end was trimmed by 7 bases and the J gene end by 0 bases; junction bases not matched to a gene: 6. DNA of the CDR3: TGCAGCGCCGGGACTAGCGCCAGCTCCTACAATGAGCAGTTCTTC. It encodes CSAGTSASSYNEQFF.

The chain recombines TRBV7-9 with TRBJ1-1; possible D gene TRBD1, 5 bases. This CDR3 is built from 14 residues. The V gene lost 3 bases and the J gene lost 2 bases, with 10 bases spanning the gap. Germline V gene data show CDR1 as SEHNR and CDR2 as FQNEAQ (reference sequence). In DNA, the CDR3 is TGTGCCAGCAGCTTTAGGGGCCATAACACTGAAGCTTTCTTT. Its protein product is CASSFRGHNTEAFF.

The chain combines TRBV19 with TRBJ1-1; the match to TRBD1 covers 10 bases. The CDR3 extends over 15 amino acids. The V gene end was trimmed by 5 bases and the J gene end by 10 bases; junction bases not matched to a gene: 13. Germline CDR1 reads LNHDA; CDR2 reads SQIVND (reference sequence). The CDR3 region is CASSLTGTGAFGAFF. The CDR3 DNA reads TGTGCCAGTAGTCTCACCGGGACAGGGGCGTTCGGAGCTTTCTTT.

A few counts support this clonotype. V and J are TRBV10-3 and TRBJ1-4, with TRBD1 matching 7 bases. This CDR3 has 15 amino acids. V lost 11 bases and J lost 7; bases outside the gene matches: 16. Germline-derived CDR1 and CDR2 are ENHRY and SYGVKD. CDR3 sequence reads: CAPGGTAPPTEKLFF. CDR3 sequence (DNA): TGTGCCCCGGGGGGGACAGCACCACCAACTGAAAAACTGTTTTTT.

This clonotype was counted only a few times. V usage is TRBV12-5 and J usage is TRBJ2-3; 11 nucleotides match TRBD1. V trimming: 0 bases; J trimming: 4 bases; junction bases outside the gene matches: 6. CDR1 and CDR2 from the germline V gene are LGHNT and FRNRAP. This CDR3 spans 17 amino acids. The CDR3 loop is CASGLVFGTGGSDTQYF. Written as DNA, the CDR3 is TGTGCTAGTGGTTTGGTATTCGGGACAGGGGGGTCAGATACGCAGTATTTT.

This clonotype was seen many times. V gene TRBV7-2 combines with J gene TRBJ2-5; 11 bases fit TRBD2. CDR1 SGHTA and CDR2 FQGNSA come from the germline V gene. J was trimmed by 5 bases and V by 5 bases; bases with no gene match: 7. This CDR3 has 15 amino acids. The CDR3 sequence is CASSLSGRGRETQYF. CDR3 nucleotide sequence: TGTGCCAGCAGCCTTAGCGGGAGGGGTAGGGAGACCCAGTACTTC.

This rearrangement joins TRBV20-1 to TRBJ1-1; D not certain. The germline V gene encodes CDR1 DFQATT and CDR2 SNEGSKA (reference sequence). The V end was cut by 0 bases, the J end by 7 bases, with 9 bases between. The CDR3 runs to 12 residues. This CDR3 reads CSARDLSLEAFF. CDR3 bases: TGCAGTGCTAGAGATCTCTCCCTTGAAGCTTTCTTT.

This clonotype appeared many times. The gene calls are TRBV7-2 and TRBJ2-7; maybe TRBD1 (6 bases). V shed 5 bases and J shed 2 bases, with 10 bases lying between them. Germline V gene data show CDR1 as SGHTA and CDR2 as FQGNSA. The CDR3 sequence is 13 residues long. The CDR3 spells CASSRDTAYEQYF. In nucleotides, the CDR3 is TGTGCCAGCAGCCGGGACACCGCCTACGAGCAGTACTTC.

This clonotype was counted many times. The chain combines TRBV7-8 with TRBJ2-1; D is possibly TRBD1 (6 bases). Trimming removed 5 bases from V and 5 bases from J, with 16 bases in between. CDR1 and CDR2 from the germline V gene are SGHVS and FQNEAQ. The CDR3 runs 15 residues. The CDR3 nucleotides read TGTGCCAGCAGCGCCCAACAGGGATCAGACAATGAGCAGTTCTTC. Translated, it gives CASSAQQGSDNEQFF.

Comments on this clonotype: The germline gene is not matched at one end of the junction; a read error may be the cause. V and J are TRBV2 and TRBJ1-1; D is ambiguous. The CDR3 consists of 17 residues. The germline V gene has CDR1 SNHLY and CDR2 FYNNEI. CDR3 sequence reads: CASKWHVEAISGTEAYF. The CDR3 DNA reads TGTGCCAGCAAGTGGCATGTTGAGGCCATTTCGGGCACTGAAGCTTACTTT.

This chain links TRBV20-1 with TRBJ2-7; 9 bases fit TRBD2. CDR1 and CDR2 (germline): DFQATT, SNEGSKA (reference sequence). The CDR3 runs to 16 residues. J was trimmed by 2 bases and V by 3 bases; bases with no gene match: 11. The CDR3 DNA sequence: TGCAGTGCTAGTCTTTCCGGGGCGGGAGGGCCCTACGAGCAGTACTTC. It codes for CSASLSGAGGPYEQYF.